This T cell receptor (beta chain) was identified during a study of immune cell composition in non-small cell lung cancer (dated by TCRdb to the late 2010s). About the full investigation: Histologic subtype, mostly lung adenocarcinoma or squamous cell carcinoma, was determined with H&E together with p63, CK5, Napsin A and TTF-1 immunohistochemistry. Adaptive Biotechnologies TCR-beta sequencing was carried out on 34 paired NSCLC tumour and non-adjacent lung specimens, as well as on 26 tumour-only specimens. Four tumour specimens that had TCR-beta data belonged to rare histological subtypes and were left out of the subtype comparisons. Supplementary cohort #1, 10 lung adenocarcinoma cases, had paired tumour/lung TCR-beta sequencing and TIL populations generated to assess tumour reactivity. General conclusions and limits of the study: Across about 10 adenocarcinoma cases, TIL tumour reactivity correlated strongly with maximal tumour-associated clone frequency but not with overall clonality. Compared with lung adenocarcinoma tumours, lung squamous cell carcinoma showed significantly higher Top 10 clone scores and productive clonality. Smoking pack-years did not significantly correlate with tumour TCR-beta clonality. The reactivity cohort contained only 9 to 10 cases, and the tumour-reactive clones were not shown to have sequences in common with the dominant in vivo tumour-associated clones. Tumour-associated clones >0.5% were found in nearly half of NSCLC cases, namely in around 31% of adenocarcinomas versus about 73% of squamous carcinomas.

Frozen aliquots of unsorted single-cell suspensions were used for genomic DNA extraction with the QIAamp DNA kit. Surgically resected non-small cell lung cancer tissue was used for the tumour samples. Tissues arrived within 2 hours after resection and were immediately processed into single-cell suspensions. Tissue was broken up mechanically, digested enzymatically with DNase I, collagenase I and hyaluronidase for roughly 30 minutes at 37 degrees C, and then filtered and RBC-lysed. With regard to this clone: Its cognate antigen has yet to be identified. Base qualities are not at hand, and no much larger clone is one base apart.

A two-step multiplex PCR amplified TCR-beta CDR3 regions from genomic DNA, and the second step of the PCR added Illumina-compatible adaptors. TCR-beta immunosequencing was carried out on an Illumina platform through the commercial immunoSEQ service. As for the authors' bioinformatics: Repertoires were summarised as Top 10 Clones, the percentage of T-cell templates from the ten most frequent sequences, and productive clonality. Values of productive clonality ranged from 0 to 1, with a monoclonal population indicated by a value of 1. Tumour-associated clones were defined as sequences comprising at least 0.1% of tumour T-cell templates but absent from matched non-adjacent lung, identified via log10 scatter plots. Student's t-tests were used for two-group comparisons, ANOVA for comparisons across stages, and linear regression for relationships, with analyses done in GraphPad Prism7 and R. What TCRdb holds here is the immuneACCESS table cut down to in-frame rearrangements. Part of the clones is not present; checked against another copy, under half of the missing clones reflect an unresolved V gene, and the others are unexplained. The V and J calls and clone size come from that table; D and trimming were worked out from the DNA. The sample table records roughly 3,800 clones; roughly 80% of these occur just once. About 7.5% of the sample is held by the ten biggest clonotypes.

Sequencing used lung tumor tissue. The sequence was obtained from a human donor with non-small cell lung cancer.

The CDR3 region has the sequence CASSDRALNEKLFF. At the DNA level, the sequence is TGTGCCAGCAGCGACAGGGCATTAAATGAAAAACTGTTTTTT. The V and J segments used are TRBV7-6 and TRBJ1-4; the junction holds 7 bases that match TRBD1. The cysteine opens and the phenylalanine closes a CDR3 of 14 amino acids. The retained sequence is limited to the CDR3, 42 bases, with the frame set at the first base. V trim: 5 bases; J trim: 5 bases; unmatched bases: 5. The germline V gene specifies SGHVS as CDR1 and FNYEAQ as CDR2.